The following is a T cell receptor beta chain sequence with its context. Many counts were recorded for this clonotype. Its antigen is not yet known. No much larger clonotype is one base removed from it; base qualities were not supplied. Germline trimming amounts to 4 bases on V and 5 bases on J, with 7 as the count of junction bases outside the gene matches. The germline V gene encodes CDR1 LGHDT and CDR2 YNNKEL (reference sequence). Counted from cysteine to phenylalanine, this CDR3 has 14 amino acids. Just the 42-base CDR3 DNA is kept, in frame starting at base 1. The record originates from a study of identical twins (dated by TCRdb to 2016 to 2018). Background for the entire study: TCR alpha and beta repertoires from monozygotic twins, unrelated adults of various ages and cord blood were deep-sequenced to test whether fetal clonotypes persist. To rule out contamination, the twin experiments were replicated at different times with different library preparation protocols.

Only healthy Caucasian donors were included. Three pairs of female monozygotic twins, all aged 18 to 29 years, were included in the twin cohort. Using Miltenyi CD45RO+ enrichment and human naive T-cell isolation kits, memory (CD45RO+) and naive T cells were isolated from PBMC. Overall study results and their limits: Excess twin sharing in beta out-of-frame sequences was weaker because fewer shared sequences lowered the signal-to-noise ratio. Because the same donors could not be followed over many years, the conclusions relied on cross-sectional statistical analysis. Recombination models systematically underestimated out-of-frame TCR alpha sharing in monozygotic twins but agreed with sharing between unrelated individuals. Compared with coincidental sharing between unrelated individuals, out-of-frame TCR alpha sequences shared between twins showed an excess of sequences with low generation probability. Fewer insertions were carried by abundant cord blood beta clonotypes; a weaker similar trend was observed in young adult naive repertoires, while no such trend was observed in memory repertoires. Invariant T cells such as MAIT and iNKT could partly confound zero-insertion analyses, though diverse VJ usage argued against this for most clonotypes.

Library construction relied on 5' RACE. The instrument given in TCRdb is Illumina HiSeq 2000. Template switching introduced a universal primer binding site; the final cDNA contained a unique molecular identifier, enabling accurate counting of TCR cDNA molecules. First-strand cDNA for TCR alpha and beta chains was synthesized from specific primers in the conserved constant-segment region. Each cDNA library was double barcoded, with a SMART-Mk sample barcode plus Illumina barcodes, to control for contamination. Two successive PCR steps introduced TruSeq adapter sequences along with Illumina sample barcodes. The Illumina HiSeq platform was used with custom primers to sequence TCR alpha and beta cDNA libraries. The study's processing was this. MiGEC was used to process raw reads and extract unique molecular identifiers, and MiXCR was used to find CDR3 positions. For each individual, recombination models were inferred using an EM algorithm with the repgenHMM and IGoR tools. Shared clonotype analysis was performed with the tcR package in R, normalizing sharing by the product of cloneset sizes. Out-of-frame nonproductive sequences were analyzed to study raw recombination free of thymic and clonal selection effects. The public sequencing data were trimmed at Q25 with fastp and processed into clonotypes with MiXCR by TCRdb, which kept only in-frame beta chains. Rows with a matching CDR3 protein are joined into one entry that keeps the most common DNA and genes. The V and J calls here are based on TCRdb, not the publication. In this sample the table shows 250,000 or so distinct CDR3 sequences, roughly 7% of which occur a single time. The leading ten clones occupy about 3.6% of the sample.

Separately, the same data were catalogued under a study of yellow fever vaccine responses in identical twins. The second source states: The authors reported that the T cell response to vaccination in identical twins appeared partly convergent and partly personalized. In identical twins, the study followed T cell clones that responded to the vaccine with precision.

This receptor chain uses TRBV3-1 and TRBJ1-1; 7 bases in the junction line up with TRBD1. The clonotype originates from a woman aged 18 to 35 in good health. The sequenced material came from memory (CD45RO+) T cells sorted from blood. The sample's cell subset or site label, decoded: CD45RO+ enriched T cells. At the DNA level, the sequence is TGTGCCAGCAGCCCGCATTCACAGGGGACTGAAGCTTTCTTT. This is translated as CASSPHSQGTEAFF.